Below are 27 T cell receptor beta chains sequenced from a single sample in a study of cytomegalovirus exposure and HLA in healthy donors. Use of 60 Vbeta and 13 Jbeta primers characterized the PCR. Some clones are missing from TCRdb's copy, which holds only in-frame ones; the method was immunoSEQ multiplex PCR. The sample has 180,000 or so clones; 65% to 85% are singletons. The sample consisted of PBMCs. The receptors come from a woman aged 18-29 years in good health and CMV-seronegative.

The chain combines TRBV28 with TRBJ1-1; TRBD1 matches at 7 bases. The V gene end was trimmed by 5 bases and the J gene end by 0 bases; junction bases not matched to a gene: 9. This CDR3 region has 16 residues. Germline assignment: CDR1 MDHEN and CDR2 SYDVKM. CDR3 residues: CASSPGTVILNTEAFF. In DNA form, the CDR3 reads TGTGCCAGCAGTCCCGGGACAGTGATTTTGAACACTGAAGCTTTCTTT.

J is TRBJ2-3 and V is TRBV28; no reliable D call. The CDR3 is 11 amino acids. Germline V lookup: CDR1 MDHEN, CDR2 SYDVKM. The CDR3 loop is CGSQSTDTQYF. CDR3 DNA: TGTGGGTCCCAGAGCACAGATACGCAGTATTTT.

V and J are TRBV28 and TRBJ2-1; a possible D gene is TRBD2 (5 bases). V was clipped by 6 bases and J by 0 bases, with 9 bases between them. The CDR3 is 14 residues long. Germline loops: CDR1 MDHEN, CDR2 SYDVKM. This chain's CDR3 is CASRLGNSYNEQFF. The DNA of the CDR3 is TGTGCCAGCAGACTAGGGAACTCCTACAATGAGCAGTTCTTC.

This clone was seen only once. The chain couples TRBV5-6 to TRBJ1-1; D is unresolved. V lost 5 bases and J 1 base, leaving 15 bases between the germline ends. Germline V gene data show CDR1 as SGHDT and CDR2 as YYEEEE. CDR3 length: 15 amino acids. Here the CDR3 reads CASSLSFKRNTEAFF. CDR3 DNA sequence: TGTGCCAGCAGTTTATCGTTCAAGAGGAACACTGAAGCTTTCTTT.

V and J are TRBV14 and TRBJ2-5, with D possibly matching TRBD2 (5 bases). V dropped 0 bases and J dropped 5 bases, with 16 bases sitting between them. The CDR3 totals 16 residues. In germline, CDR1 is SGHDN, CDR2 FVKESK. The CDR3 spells CASSQDLNRELETQYF. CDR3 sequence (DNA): TGTGCCAGCAGCCAAGATTTAAATCGGGAATTGGAGACCCAGTACTTC.

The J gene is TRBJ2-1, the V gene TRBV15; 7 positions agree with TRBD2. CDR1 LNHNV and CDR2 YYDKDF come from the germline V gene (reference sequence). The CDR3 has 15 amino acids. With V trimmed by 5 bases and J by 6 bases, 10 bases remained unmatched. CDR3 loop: CATSARLASGNEQFF. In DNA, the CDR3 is TGTGCCACCAGCGCACGACTAGCCTCGGGCAATGAGCAGTTCTTC. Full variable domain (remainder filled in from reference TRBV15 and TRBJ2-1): DAMVIQNPRYQVTQFGKPVTLSCSQTLNHNVMYWYQQKSSQAPKLLFHYYDKDFNNEADTPDNFQSRRPNTSFCFLDIRSPGLGDTAMYLCATSARLASGNEQFFGPGTRLTVL.

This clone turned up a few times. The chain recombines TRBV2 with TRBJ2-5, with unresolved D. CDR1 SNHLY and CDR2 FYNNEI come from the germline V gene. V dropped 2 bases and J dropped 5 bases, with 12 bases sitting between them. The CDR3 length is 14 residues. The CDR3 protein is CASSERLGGETQYF. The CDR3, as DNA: TGTGCCAGCAGTGAACGGCTAGGTGGGGAGACCCAGTACTTC.

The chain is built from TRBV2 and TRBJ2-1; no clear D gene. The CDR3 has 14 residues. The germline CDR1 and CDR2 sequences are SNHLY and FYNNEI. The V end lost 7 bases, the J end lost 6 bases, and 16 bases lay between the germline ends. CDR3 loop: CASIPRLVANEQFF. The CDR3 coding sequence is TGTGCCAGCATACCCCGACTGGTGGCCAATGAGCAGTTCTTC.

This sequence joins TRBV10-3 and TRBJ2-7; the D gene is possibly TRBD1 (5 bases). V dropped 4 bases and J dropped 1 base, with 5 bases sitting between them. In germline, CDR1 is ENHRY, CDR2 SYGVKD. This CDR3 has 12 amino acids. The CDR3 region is CAISGQSYEQYF. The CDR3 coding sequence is TGTGCCATCAGTGGACAGTCCTACGAGCAGTACTTC.

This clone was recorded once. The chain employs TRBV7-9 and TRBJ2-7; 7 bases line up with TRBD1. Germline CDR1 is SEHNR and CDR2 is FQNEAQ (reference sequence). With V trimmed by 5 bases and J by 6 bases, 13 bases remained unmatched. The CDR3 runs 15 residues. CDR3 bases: TGTGCCAGCAGCCCAACGAACCCTGACAGGGCCGAGCAGTACTTC. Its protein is CASSPTNPDRAEQYF.

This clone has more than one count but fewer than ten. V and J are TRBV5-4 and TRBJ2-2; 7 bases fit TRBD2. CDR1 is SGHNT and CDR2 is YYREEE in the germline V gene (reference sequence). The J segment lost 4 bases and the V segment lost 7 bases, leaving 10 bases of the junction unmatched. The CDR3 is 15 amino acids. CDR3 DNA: TGTGCCAGCCTGGCCGGGGCGGGAGTCACCGGGGAGCTGTTTTTT. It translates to CASLAGAGVTGELFF. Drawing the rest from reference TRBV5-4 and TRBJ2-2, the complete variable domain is ETGVTQSPTHLIKTRGQQVTLRCSSQSGHNTVSWYQQALGQGPQFIFQYYREEENGRGNFPPRFSGLQFPNYSSELNVNALELDDSALYLCASLAGAGVTGELFFGEGSRLTVL.

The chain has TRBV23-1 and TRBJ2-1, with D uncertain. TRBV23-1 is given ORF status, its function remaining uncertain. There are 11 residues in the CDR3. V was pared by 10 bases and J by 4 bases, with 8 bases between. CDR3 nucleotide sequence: TGCGCCACCCCCCCTTACAATGAGCAGTTCTTC. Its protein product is CATPPYNEQFF.

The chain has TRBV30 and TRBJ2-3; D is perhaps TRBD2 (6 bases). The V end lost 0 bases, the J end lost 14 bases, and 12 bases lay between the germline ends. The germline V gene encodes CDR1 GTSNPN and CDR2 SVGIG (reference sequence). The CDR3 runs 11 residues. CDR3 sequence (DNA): TGTGCCTGGAGTGTAGGCGGGACTCTGTATTTT. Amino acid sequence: CAWSVGGTLYF.

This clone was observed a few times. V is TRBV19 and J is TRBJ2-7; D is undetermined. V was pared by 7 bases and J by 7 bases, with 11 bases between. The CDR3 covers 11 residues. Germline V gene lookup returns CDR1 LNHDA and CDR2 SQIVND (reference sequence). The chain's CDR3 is CASTSANEQYF. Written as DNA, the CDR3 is TGTGCCAGTACGAGCGCCAATGAGCAGTACTTC.

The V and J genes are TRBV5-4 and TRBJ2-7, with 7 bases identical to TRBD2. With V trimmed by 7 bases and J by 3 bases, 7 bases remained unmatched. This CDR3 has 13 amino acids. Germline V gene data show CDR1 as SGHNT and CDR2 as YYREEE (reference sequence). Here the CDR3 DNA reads TGTGCCAGCCAACCTTCTAGCGGCTACGAGCAGTACTTC. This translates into CASQPSSGYEQYF.

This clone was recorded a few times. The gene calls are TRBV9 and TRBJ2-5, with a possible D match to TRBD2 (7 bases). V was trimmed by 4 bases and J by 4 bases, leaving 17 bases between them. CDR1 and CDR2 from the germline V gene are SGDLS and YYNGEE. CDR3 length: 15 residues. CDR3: CASSMTGGQLETQYF. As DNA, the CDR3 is TGTGCCAGCAGCATGACGGGGGGCCAATTAGAGACCCAGTACTTC.

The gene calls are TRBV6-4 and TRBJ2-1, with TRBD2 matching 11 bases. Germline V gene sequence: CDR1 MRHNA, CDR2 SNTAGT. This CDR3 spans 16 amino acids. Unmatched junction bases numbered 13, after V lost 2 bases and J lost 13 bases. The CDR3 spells CASSDGGGTSGILQFF. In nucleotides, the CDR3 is TGTGCCAGCAGTGACGGGGGGGGGACTAGCGGTATACTACAGTTCTTC.

For the CDR3, the DNA is TGTGCCAGCAGCCTAATCGAAAGCGGGACTAGCGGGAGAGTAGCCAAAAACATTCAGTACTTC. Protein product: CASSLIESGTSGRVAKNIQYF. The J gene is TRBJ2-4, the V gene TRBV21-1; the DNA was not used to check the table's D call, TRBD2. TRBV21-1 is an annotated pseudogene. The length of the CDR3 is 21 residues.

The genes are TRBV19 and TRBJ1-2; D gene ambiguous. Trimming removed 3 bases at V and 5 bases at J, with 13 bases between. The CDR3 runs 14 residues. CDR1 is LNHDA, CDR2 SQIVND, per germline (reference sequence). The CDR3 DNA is TGTGCCAGTAGTATTGACACACAACTGTATGGCTACACCTTC. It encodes CASSIDTQLYGYTF.

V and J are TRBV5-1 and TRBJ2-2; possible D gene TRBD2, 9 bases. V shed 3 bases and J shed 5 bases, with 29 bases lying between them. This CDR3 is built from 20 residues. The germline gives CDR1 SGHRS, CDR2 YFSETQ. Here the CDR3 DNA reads TGCGCCAGCAGCTCCAGGGGGCAGAGATTAGCGGGGGTGAGGACCGGGGAGCTGTTTTTT. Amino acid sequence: CASSSRGQRLAGVRTGELFF.

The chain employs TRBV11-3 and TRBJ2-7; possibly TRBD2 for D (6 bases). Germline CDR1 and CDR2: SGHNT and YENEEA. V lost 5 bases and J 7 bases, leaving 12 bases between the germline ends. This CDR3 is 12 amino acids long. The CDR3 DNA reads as TGTGCCAGCAGCCGGAACGGGGGAGAGCAGTACTTC. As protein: CASSRNGGEQYF.

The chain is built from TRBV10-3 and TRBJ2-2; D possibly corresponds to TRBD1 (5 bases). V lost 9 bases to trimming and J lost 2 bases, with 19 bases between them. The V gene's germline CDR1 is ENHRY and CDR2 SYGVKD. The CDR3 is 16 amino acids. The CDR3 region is CAIPTRDFGNTGELFF. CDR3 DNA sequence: TGTGCCATACCAACCAGGGATTTTGGAAACACCGGGGAGCTGTTTTTT.

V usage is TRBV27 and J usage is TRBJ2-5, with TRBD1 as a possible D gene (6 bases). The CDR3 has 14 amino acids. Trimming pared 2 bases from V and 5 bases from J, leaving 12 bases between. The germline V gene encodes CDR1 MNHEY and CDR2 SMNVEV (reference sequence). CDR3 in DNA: TGTGCCAGCAGTTTAGGCAGGGGCCAGGAGACCCAGTACTTC. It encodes CASSLGRGQETQYF.

DNA for the CDR3: TGTGCCAGCAGTTACTGGGGGACAGGTGCCAACAATGAGCAGTTCTTC. As protein: CASSYWGTGANNEQFF. The chain uses TRBV6-5 and TRBJ2-1, with 8 bases fitting TRBD1. Germline-derived CDR1 and CDR2 are MNHEY and SVGAGI. This CDR3 region has 16 residues. The V and J ends lost 1 base and 5 bases, in that order; junction bases with no gene match: 7.

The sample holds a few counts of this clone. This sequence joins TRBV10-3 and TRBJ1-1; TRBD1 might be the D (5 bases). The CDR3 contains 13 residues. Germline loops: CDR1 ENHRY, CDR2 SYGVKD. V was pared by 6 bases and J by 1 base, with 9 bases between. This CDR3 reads CAIRGTENTEAFF. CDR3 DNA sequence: TGTGCCATCAGGGGGACTGAGAACACTGAAGCTTTCTTT.

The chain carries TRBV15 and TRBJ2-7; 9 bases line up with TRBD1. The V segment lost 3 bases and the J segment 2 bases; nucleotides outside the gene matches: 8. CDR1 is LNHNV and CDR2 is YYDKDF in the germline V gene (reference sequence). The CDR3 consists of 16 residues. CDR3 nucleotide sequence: TGTGCCACCAGCAGGGGGGGGGACAGGGCGGCCTACGAGCAGTACTTC. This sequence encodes CATSRGGDRAAYEQYF.

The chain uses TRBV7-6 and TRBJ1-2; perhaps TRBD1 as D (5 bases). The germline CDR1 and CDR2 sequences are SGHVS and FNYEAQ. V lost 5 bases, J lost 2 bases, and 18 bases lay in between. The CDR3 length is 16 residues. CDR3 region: CASSRTQLDGNYGYTF. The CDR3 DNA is TGTGCCAGCAGCCGGACACAATTGGACGGCAACTATGGCTACACCTTC.